This TCR beta chain is drawn from a study of blood T cell repertoires in COVID-19. Study-level background: Specimens from acute and convalescent COVID-19 originated in the United States, Italy and Spain. PBMCs, B-cell-depleted T cells, or T cells were the source of the cDNA or gDNA that made up the material.

In the original analysis: Counts of nucleated cells, estimated from reference gene primer amplification, were obtained. The repertoire was sequenced with immunoSEQ multiplex PCR; TCRdb's copy has only in-frame clones and lacks some. The V and J calls and the clone size are those of that table, but D and trimming were determined from the DNA. The sample yields some 110,000 clones, around 80% seen once. The count of this clone is one. Germline CDR1 and CDR2: SGHDN and FVKESK. CDR3 length: 19 residues. The trim removed 4 bases at V and 2 bases at J, leaving 14 bases unmatched. Sequencing was performed on peripheral blood. This sequence originates from an older woman with acute or convalescent COVID-19. The V and J genes are TRBV14 and TRBJ2-3; 11 bases map to TRBD2. The CDR3 region has the DNA TGTGCCAGCAGCCCCCACTTCGGGGCTAGCGGGAGGCCCACAGATACGCAGTATTTT. Translating gives CASSPHFGASGRPTDTQYF.